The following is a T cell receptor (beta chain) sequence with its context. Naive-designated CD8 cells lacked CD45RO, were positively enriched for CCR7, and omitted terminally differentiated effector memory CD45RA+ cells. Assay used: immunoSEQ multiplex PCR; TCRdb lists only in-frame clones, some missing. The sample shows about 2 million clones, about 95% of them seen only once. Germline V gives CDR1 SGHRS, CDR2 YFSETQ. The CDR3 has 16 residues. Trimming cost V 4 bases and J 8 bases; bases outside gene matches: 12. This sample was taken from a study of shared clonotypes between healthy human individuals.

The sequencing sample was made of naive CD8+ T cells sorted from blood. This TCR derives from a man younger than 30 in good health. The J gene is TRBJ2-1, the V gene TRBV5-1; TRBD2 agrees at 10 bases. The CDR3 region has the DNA TGCGCCAGCAGCCCGAGGACTAGCGGATTGATCCATGAGCAGTTCTTC. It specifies CASSPRTSGLIHEQFF.